This T cell receptor (beta chain) was sequenced during a study of cytomegalovirus exposure and HLA in healthy donors. Study results and limitations: What a later analysis showed was that several of the most significant clusters appeared linked to common viral pathogens. Sequencing likely caused a cluster of highly shared sequence variants. The study found most TCR sequences rare, yet found some public TCRs in many donors.

Remarks on this clone: Its matching antigen is unknown.

PCR used 60 Vbeta primers and 13 Jbeta primers. Under the authors' procedure: Among the unique TCR beta chains that a later analysis counted, about 81 million in all, 9.5 million to 12 million were shared. Libraries were prepared by immunoSEQ multiplex PCR; TCRdb keeps only in-frame clonotypes and omits some of them. D and trimming come from the DNA, and the V and J calls and clone size come from that table. In the table there are about 160,000 clones, around 78% of which are singletons. The V and J ends lost 10 bases and 3 bases, in that order; junction bases with no gene match: 5. Germline values: CDR1 ENHRY, CDR2 SYGVKD. The CDR3 extends over 14 amino acids.

The sequence derives from a man aged 35-49 years in good health and CMV-seronegative. Sequencing used PBMCs. The V gene is TRBV10-3, the J gene TRBJ2-3; 12 nucleotides line up with TRBD2. In nucleotides, the CDR3 is TGTGCCACGAGACTAGCGGGAGAGACAGATACGCAGTATTTT. It codes for CATRLAGETDTQYF.